These T cell receptor beta chains were read from a single sample in a study of shared clonotypes between healthy human individuals. Sequencing used immunoSEQ multiplex PCR; TCRdb keeps in-frame clones, though not all of them. The table includes 490,000 or so clones, around 80% detected once. The sequenced sample consisted of PBMCs. Receptors were obtained from a woman in her forties in good health. Some clones in this sample may be carry-over from other donors' samples. Each CDR3 is given with its conserved first and last residue. The D gene is left open where the match is weak. Size is stated for part of the rows, as once, few or many counts, or as a class when the clone is expanded.

size | J | D | V | CDR3 | DNA
- | TRBJ2-1 | - | TRBV11-2 | CASSLVLGLSYNEQFF | TGTGCCAGCAGCTTAGTTCTAGGCCTCTCCTACAATGAGCAGTTCTTC
- | TRBJ2-5 | - | TRBV7-9 | CASSPQYVQYF | TGTGCCAGCAGCCCTCAATACGTGCAGTACTTC
- | TRBJ2-1 | TRBD2 | TRBV30 | CARASSGLYNEQFF | TGTGCCCGCGCTTCTAGCGGACTCTACAATGAGCAGTTCTTC
- | TRBJ1-5 | TRBD1 | TRBV29-1 | CSVEDLGGACNQPQHF | TGCAGCGTTGAAGATCTAGGGGGCGCGTGCAATCAGCCCCAGCATTTT
few | TRBJ2-3 | - | TRBV7-8 | CASSTNTDTQYF | TGTGCCAGCAGCACCAACACAGATACGCAGTATTTT
- | TRBJ2-5 | TRBD1 | TRBV7-6 | CASSIGQEKTQYF | TGTGCCAGCAGCATAGGACAGGAAAAGACCCAGTACTTC
once | TRBJ2-2 | TRBD2 | TRBV7-3 | CASRAGTSGNTGELFF | TGTGCCAGCAGAGCCGGGACTAGCGGGAATACCGGGGAGCTGTTTTTT
- | TRBJ2-5 | - | TRBV27 | CASSLRRGETQYF | TGTGCCAGCAGTTTGCGTAGGGGAGAGACCCAGTACTTC
- | TRBJ2-1 | TRBD2 | TRBV5-4 | CASTRLAGSYNEQFF | TGTGCCAGCACCAGACTAGCGGGAAGTTACAATGAGCAGTTCTTC
- | TRBJ2-7 | TRBD2 | TRBV19 | CASSLRGSGPYEQYF | TGTGCCAGTAGTCTCCGGGGTAGCGGGCCCTACGAGCAGTACTTC
- | TRBJ2-2 | - | TRBV6-1 | CASGRELFF | TGTGCCAGCGGCAGGGAGCTGTTTTTT
- | TRBJ2-1 | - | TRBV27 | CASSLSYSGGNEQFF | TGTGCCAGCAGTTTATCGTATTCCGGGGGTAATGAGCAGTTCTTC
once | TRBJ2-7 | - | TRBV7-8 | CASSLGVRPYEQYF | TGTGCCAGCAGCTTAGGGGTCCGACCCTACGAGCAGTACTTC
- | TRBJ2-7 | TRBD2 | TRBV11-2 | CASSLLSGSYDEQYF | TGTGCCAGCAGCCTATTAAGCGGGAGCTACGACGAGCAGTACTTC
few | TRBJ2-3 | - | TRBV5-1 | CASSRGTPHTDTQYF | TGCGCCAGCAGCCGCGGGACACCACACACAGATACGCAGTATTTT
- | TRBJ1-2 | TRBD1 | TRBV29-1 | CSVGQGPVGGYTF | TGCAGCGTTGGACAGGGGCCGGTGGGTGGCTACACCTTC
- | TRBJ2-1 | - | TRBV28 | CASSPGGDWEQFF | TGTGCCAGCAGTCCAGGTGGGGATTGGGAGCAGTTCTTC
- | TRBJ2-7 | - | TRBV11-3 | CASSLVADGSQYF | TGTGCCAGCAGCTTAGTCGCAGACGGGAGTCAGTACTTC
once | TRBJ2-1 | - | TRBV11-2 | CASSSRGYGTENNEQFF | TGTGCCAGCAGCTCCAGAGGGTACGGGACCGAAAACAATGAGCAGTTCTTC
- | TRBJ1-4 | - | TRBV6-1 | CASSRDPSTNEKLFF | TGTGCCAGTTCCCGGGATCCTTCAACTAATGAAAAACTGTTTTTT
- | TRBJ2-3 | TRBD1 | TRBV6-5 | CASRTGTATDTQYF | TGTGCCAGCAGAACCGGGACAGCGACAGATACGCAGTATTTT
- | TRBJ2-7 | TRBD2 | TRBV2 | CASASASGAYEQYF | TGTGCCAGTGCCTCGGCTAGCGGAGCCTACGAGCAGTACTTC
- | TRBJ2-1 | TRBD2 | TRBV11-2 | CASSSRLAGDNEQFF | TGTGCCAGCAGCTCTAGACTAGCGGGAGACAATGAGCAGTTCTTC
once | TRBJ2-2 | - | TRBV28 | CASSEAGNPTGELFF | TGTGCCAGCAGTGAGGCGGGGAACCCCACCGGGGAGCTGTTTTTT
- | TRBJ2-3 | TRBD2 | TRBV11-2 | CASSKWGGGSTDTQYF | TGTGCCAGCTCAAAGTGGGGGGGTGGGAGCACAGATACGCAGTATTTT